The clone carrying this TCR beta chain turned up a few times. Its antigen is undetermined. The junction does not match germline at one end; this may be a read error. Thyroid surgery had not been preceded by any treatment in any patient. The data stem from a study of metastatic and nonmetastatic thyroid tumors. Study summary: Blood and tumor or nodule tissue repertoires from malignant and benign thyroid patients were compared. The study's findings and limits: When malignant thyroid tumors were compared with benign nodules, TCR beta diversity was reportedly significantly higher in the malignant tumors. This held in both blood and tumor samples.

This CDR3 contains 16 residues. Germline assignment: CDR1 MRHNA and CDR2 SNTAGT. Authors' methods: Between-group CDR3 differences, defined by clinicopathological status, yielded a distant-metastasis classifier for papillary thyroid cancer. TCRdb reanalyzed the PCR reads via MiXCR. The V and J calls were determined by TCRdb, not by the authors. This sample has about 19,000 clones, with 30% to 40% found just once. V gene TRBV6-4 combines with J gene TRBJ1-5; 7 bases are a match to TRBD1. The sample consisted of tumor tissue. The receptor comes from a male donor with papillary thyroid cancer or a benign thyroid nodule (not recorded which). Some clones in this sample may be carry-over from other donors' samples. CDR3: CASSYSGGGGNQPQHF. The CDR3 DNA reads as TGTGCCAGCAGTTACTCCGGAGGGGGCGGCAATCAGCCCCAGCATTTT.